Below, one TCR beta chain is given with its context. This receptor's antigen is unknown. No quality values exist for individual bases; no much larger clone is one base distant. These data originate in a study of blood T cell repertoires in COVID-19 (dated by TCRdb to 2020 to 2021). General notes on the study: Samples covering the acute and convalescent phases of COVID-19 were provided by collaborators in the United States, Italy and Spain. Deeply sampled blood TCRbeta repertoires from subjects exposed to, actively infected with, or recovered from COVID-19 were included in the dataset. HLA class I and class II types, where available, came from metadata supplied by the sample provider rather than from assay-based typing. The prospective study material was composed of cDNA or gDNA derived from T cells, B-cell-depleted T cells, or PBMCs. A de-identified subject ID, COVID-19 status, age in years and sex were almost always included in the sample metadata. A freely available public database, intended as a resource for researchers studying the immune response to SARS-CoV-2, is where the repertoires were released. Samples were obtained from the ongoing ImmuneRACE study (first 160 participants) and from 1,254 subjects provided by 6 global collaborators. Overall study results and their limits: Clinical and demographic metadata were provided uncurated, with the amount varying by source and participant.

Compared with germline, V lacks 1 base and J lacks 3 bases; bases without a gene match: 7. For CDR1 and CDR2, the germline V gene (reference sequence) lists SGHNT and YYREEE. From cysteine to phenylalanine, the CDR3 is 16 amino acids long. Here the CDR3 DNA is all that survives: 48 bases in frame from base 1. Whole blood was collected in K2EDTA tubes by collaborating institutions according to the institutions' own protocols. For TCRbeta analysis, collaborator samples were shipped as frozen whole blood, as isolated PBMCs, or as DNA extracted from either sample type. TCRbeta CDR3 regions were amplified from genomic DNA by means of the immunoSEQ Assay, a bias-controlled multiplex PCR. In the source study's methods: Nucleated cell counts per sample were estimated from amplification of reference gene primers within the assay. Sequence reads were collapsed and filtered to measure the absolute abundance of every unique TCRbeta CDR3 rearrangement. For each sample, productive Simpson clonality was calculated as the square root of Simpson's diversity index over productive rearrangements. TCRdb retrieved this table from immuneACCESS and kept in-frame rearrangements only. Not all clones are present; in checked studies, unresolved V genes account for under half, and no reason is known for the remainder. That table furnishes V, J and clone size, whereas the DNA furnished D and trimming. Within this sample are some 25,000 clones, with 90% of them counted one time only. 6.5% to 8% of the sample is held by the ten biggest clonotypes.

The TCR comes from a human donor in a cohort sampled during active COVID-19. What was sequenced was peripheral blood. The rearrangement joined TRBV5-4 to TRBJ2-1; 7 bases in between match TRBD2. The nucleotide sequence reads as follows: TGTGCCAGCAGCTTGCTCGCGGGGGACCTCTACAATGAGCAGTTCTTC. It is translated as CASSLLAGDLYNEQFF.